The source of this T cell receptor (beta chain) is a study of shared clonotypes between healthy human individuals. Study-level background: Participating donors consisted of a couple of women and a few men aged 18 to 49.

Adults of Caucasian background living in Nashville, Tennessee made up all donors. The germline gives CDR1 SGHVS, CDR2 FQNEAQ. This CDR3 has 14 residues. V lost 1 base and J lost 4, with 10 bases in between. The data were produced by immunoSEQ multiplex PCR, yet TCRdb's version contains in-frame clones alone and is incomplete. The sample has some 2,100,000 clones, 90% to 97% seen once. The chain joins TRBV7-8 to TRBJ1-2; a weak D match, TRBD1 (5 bases). Sequencing input: naive CD4+ T cells sorted from blood. The sample's subset: CD45RA+ positively selected. This TCR derives from a man aged 18 to 35 in good health. The CDR3 sequence is CASSLGGTAYGYTF. The CDR3 DNA reads as TGTGCCAGCAGCTTAGGAGGGACGGCCTATGGCTACACCTTC.